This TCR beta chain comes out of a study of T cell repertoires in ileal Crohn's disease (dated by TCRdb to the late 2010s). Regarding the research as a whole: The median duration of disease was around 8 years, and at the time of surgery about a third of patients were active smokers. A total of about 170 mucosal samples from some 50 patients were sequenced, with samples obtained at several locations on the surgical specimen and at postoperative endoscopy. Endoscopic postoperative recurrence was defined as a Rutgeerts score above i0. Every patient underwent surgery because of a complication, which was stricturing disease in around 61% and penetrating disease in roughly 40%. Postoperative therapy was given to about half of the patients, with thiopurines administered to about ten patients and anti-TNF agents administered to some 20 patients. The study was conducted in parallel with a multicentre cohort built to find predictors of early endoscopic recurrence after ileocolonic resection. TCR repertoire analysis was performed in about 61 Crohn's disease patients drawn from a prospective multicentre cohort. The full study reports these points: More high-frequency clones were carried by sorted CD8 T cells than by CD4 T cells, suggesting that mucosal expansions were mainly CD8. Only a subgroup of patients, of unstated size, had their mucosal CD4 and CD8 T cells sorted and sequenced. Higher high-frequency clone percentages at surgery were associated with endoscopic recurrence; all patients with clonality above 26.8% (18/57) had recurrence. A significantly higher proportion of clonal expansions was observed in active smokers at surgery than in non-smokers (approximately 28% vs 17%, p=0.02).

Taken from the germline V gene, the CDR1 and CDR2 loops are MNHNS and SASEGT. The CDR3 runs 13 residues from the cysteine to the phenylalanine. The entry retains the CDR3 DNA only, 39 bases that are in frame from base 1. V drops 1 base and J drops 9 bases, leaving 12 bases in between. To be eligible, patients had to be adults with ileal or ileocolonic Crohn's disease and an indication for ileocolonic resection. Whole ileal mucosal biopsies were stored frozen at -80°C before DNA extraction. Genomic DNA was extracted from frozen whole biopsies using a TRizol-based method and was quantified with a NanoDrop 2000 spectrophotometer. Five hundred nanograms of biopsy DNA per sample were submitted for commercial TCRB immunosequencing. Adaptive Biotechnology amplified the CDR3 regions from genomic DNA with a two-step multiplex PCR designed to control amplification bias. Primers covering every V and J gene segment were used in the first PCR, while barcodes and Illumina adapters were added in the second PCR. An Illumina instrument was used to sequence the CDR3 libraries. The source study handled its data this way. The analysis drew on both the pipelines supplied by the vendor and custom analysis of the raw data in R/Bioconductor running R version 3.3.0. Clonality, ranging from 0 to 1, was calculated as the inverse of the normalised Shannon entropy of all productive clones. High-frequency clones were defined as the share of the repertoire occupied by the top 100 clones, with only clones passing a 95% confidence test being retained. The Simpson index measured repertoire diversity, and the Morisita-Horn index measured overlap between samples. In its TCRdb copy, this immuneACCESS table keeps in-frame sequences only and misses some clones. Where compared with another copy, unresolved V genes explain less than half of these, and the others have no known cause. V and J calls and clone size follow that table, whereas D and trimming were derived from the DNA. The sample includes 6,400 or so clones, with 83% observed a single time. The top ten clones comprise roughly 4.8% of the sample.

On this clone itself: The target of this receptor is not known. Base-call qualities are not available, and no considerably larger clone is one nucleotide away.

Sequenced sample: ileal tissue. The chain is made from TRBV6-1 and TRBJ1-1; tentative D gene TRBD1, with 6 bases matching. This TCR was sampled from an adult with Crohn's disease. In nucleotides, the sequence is TGTGCCAGCAGTGAAGACAGGGACGGGAAAGCTTTCTTT. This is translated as CASSEDRDGKAFF.